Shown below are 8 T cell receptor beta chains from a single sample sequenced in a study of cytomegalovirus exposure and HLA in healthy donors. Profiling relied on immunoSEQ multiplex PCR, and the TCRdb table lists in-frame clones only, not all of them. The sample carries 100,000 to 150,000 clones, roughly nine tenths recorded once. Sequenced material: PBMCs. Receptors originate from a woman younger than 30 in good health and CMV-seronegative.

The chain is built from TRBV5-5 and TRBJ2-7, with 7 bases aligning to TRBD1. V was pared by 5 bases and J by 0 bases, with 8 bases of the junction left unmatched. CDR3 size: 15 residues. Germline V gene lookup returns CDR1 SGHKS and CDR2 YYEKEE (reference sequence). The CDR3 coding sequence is TGTGCCAGCAGAACCGGACAGGCGAGCTCCTACGAGCAGTACTTC. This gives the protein CASRTGQASSYEQYF.

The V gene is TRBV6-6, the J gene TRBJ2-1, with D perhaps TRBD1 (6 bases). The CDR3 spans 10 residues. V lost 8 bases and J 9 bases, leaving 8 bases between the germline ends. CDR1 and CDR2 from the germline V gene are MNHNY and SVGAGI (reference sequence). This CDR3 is CASARGEQFF. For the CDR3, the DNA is TGTGCCAGCGCCAGGGGTGAGCAGTTCTTC.

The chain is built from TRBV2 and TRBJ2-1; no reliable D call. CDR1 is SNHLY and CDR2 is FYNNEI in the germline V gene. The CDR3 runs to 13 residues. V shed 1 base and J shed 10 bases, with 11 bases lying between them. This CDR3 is CASSEVSVREQFF. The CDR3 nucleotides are TGTGCCAGCAGTGAAGTGTCCGTCCGGGAGCAGTTCTTC.

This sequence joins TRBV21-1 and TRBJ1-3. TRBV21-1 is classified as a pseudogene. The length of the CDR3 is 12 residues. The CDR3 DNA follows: TGTGCCAGCAGCCCCTGGGCGGGTCCCATATATTTT. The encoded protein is CASSPWAGPIYF.

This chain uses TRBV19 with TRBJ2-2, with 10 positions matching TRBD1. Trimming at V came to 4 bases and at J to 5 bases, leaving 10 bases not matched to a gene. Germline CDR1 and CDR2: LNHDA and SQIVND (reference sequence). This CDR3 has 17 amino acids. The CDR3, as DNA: TGTGCCAGTAGTACAGCACGGACAGGGGGGGTGACCGGGGAGCTGTTTTTT. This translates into CASSTARTGGVTGELFF.

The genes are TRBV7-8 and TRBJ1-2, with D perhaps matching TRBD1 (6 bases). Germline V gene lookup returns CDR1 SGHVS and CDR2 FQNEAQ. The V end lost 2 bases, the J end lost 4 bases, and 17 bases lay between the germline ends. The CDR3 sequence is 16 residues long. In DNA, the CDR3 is TGTGCCAGCAGCTTAAATAGCGGCCGGGGGGCCTATGGCTACACCTTC. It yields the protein CASSLNSGRGAYGYTF.

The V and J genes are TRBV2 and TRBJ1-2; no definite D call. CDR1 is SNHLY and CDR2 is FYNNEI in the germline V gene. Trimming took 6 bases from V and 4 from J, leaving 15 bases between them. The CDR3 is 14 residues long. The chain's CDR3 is CASSPYDPSYGYTF. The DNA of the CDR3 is TGTGCCAGCAGCCCCTATGATCCTAGCTATGGCTACACCTTC.

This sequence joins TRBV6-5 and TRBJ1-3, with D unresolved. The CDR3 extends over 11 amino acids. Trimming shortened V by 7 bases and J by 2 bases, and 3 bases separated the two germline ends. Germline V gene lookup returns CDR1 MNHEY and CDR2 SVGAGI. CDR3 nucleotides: TGTGCCAGCACCGCTGGAAACACCATATATTTT. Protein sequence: CASTAGNTIYF.